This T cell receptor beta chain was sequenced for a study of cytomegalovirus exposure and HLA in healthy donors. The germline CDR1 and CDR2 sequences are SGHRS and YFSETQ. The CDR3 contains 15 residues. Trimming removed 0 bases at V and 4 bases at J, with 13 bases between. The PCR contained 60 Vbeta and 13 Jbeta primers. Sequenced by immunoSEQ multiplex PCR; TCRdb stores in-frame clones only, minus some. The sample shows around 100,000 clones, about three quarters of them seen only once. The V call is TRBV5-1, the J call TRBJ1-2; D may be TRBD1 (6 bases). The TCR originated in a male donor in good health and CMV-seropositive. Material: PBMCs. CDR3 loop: CASSLEGGASYGYTF. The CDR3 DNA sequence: TGCGCCAGCAGCTTGGAAGGGGGGGCCTCCTATGGCTACACCTTC.